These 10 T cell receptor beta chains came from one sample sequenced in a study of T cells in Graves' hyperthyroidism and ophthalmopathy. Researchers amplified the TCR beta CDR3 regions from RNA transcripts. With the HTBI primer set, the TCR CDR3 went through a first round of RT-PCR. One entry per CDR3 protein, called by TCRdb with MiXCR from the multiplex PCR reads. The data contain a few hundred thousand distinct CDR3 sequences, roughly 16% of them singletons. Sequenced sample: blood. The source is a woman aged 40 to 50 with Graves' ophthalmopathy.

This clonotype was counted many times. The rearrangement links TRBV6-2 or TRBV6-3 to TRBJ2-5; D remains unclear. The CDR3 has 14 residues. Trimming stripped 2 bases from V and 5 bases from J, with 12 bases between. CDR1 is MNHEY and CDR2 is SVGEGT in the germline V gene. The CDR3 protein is CASSYKGSWETQYF. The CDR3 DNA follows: TGTGCCAGCAGTTACAAGGGCTCTTGGGAGACCCAGTACTTC.

Written as DNA, the CDR3 is TGTGCCAGCAGCGTCGGTCCTAGCGGGAGGTACGAGCAGTACTTC. This encodes CASSVGPSGRYEQYF. V usage is TRBV9 and J usage is TRBJ2-7, with 11 bases aligning to TRBD2. Germline V gene lookup returns CDR1 SGDLS and CDR2 YYNGEE. The CDR3 loop spans 15 amino acids. V gave up 2 bases and J gave up 4 bases; unmatched junction bases: 5.

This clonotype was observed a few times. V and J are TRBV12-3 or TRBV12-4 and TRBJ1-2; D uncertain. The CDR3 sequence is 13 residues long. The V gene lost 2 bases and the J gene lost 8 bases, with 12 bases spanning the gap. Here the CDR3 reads CASSLRVEGGYTF. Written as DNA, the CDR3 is TGTGCCAGCAGTTTAAGGGTCGAGGGAGGCTACACCTTC.

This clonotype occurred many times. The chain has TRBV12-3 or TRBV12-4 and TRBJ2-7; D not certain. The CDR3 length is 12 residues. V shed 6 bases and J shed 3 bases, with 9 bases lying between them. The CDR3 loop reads CASSRLGYEQYF. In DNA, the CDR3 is TGTGCCAGCAGCAGGCTAGGCTACGAGCAGTACTTC.

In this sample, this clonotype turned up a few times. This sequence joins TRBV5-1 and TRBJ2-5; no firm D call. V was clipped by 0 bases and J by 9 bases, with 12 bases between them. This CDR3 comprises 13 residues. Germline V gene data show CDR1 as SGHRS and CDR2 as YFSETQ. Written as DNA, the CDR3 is TGCGCCAGCAGCTTGGCCCAGAGCTCGGCCCAGTACTTC. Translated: CASSLAQSSAQYF.

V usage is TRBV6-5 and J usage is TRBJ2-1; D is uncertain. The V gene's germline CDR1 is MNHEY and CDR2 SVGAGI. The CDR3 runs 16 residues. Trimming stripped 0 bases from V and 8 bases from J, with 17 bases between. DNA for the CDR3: TGTGCCAGCAGTTACTCGATCCCTGCCTCGAACGATGAGCAGTTCTTC. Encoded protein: CASSYSIPASNDEQFF.

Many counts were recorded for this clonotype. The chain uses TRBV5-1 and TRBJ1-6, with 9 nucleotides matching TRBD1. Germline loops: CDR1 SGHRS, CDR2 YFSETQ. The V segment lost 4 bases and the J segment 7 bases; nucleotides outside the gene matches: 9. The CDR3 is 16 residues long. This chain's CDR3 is CASSPRGDRDNSPLHF. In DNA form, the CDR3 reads TGCGCCAGCAGCCCTCGGGGGGACAGGGACAATTCACCCCTCCACTTT.

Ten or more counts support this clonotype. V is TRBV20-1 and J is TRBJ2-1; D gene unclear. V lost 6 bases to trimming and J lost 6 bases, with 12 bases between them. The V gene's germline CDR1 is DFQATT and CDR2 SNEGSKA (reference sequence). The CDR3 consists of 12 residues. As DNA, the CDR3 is TGCAGTGCAGTAGGGTCCATCAATGAGCAGTTCTTC. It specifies CSAVGSINEQFF.

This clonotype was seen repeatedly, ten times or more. The CDR3 sequence is CASSRGVTGELFF. The CDR3 region has the DNA TGTGCCAGCAGCCGGGGAGTAACCGGGGAGCTGTTTTTT. The chain is built from TRBV7-3 and TRBJ2-2; D may be TRBD2 (5 bases). Trimming took off 5 bases at V and 5 bases at J, with 9 bases between the two ends. Germline V gives CDR1 SGHTA, CDR2 FQGTGA. The CDR3 has 13 amino acids.

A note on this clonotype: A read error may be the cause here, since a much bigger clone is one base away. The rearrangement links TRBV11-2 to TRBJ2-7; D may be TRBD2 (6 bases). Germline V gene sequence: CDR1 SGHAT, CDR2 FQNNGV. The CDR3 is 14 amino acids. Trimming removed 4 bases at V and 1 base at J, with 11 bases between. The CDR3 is CASSWEADSYEQYF. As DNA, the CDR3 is TGTGCCAGCAGCTGGGAGGCGGATTCCTACGAGCAGTACTTC.